This record covers a single T cell receptor beta chain. This sample is drawn from a study of identifying expanded T cells in peripheral blood. From germline, CDR1 is SGHVS and CDR2 FNYEAQ. This CDR3 region has 15 residues. Trimming removed 3 bases from V and 6 bases from J; junction bases left unmatched: 9. Sequenced by immunoSEQ multiplex PCR; TCRdb stores in-frame clones only, minus some. The table shows roughly 63,000 clones, with around four fifths occurring only once. Sequencing was performed on blood. The TCR originated in a person between 18 and 75 years old in good health. This chain connects TRBV7-6 to TRBJ1-2, with 8 bases lining up with TRBD1. The CDR3 nucleotides read TGTGCCAGCAGCTTGGGTACAGGGGGAAAGAATGGCTACACCTTC. It yields the protein CASSLGTGGKNGYTF.